One T cell receptor (beta chain) is described in this entry. Its antigen specificity is not known. There are no base qualities to consult, and no much larger clone falls within one base. The sample comes from a study of blood T cells in healthy people across ages (dated by TCRdb to 2014 to 2015). About the investigation overall: In model experiments, template switching captured about one uniquely barcoded TCR beta cDNA molecule for every two T cells. To track age-related changes in TCR beta repertoire diversity, the study relied on deep sequencing normalized with unique cDNA molecular identifiers. Four age groups were formed from the donors: young (average approximately 15 years), middle-aged (approximately 40), aged (more than 55) and long-lived (82). For two donors (one aged 18 to 30 and one aged 80 or older), the study analyzed two additional independent replicas of 1 million unique cDNA reads from the same blood draw. To avoid experimental bias, donors of different ages were spread randomly across the sequencing lanes.

Library preparation employed 5' RACE. The instrument given in TCRdb is Illumina HiSeq 2500. A second PCR of roughly 7 to 12 cycles was performed with a sample-barcoded 5' primer and a J-beta primer mix. A template-switch 5' adaptor carrying 12 random nucleotides introduced a unique molecular identifier onto each TCR beta cDNA molecule. At least 3 million CDR3-containing paired-end reads were obtained from each sample. All of the RNA was converted into first-strand cDNA using the Mint cDNA synthesis kit, with a TRBC-specific oligonucleotide serving as the primer. Following uracil-DNA glycosylase treatment, a first 18-cycle PCR with universal primers M1SS and BC2_uni_R was performed on all cDNA. On the authors' methods: Normalization of each sample was performed by random selection of 1 million high-quality reads, each carrying a distinct molecular identifier. Instead of being binned into consensus sequences, reads that shared molecular identifiers were thrown out. CDR3 identification, clonotype clustering and error correction used MiTCR with a Q25 quality threshold and the strictest error-elimination algorithm. Lower-bound total TCR beta diversity was estimated with a nonparametric unseen species model using Euler transformation. TCRdb cleaned the public reads at Q25 with fastp, built clones with MiXCR and kept in-frame beta chains. Rows merge per CDR3 protein into single entries with the most common DNA and genes. The V and J calls here are based on TCRdb, not the publication. This sample is represented by about 780,000 distinct CDR3 sequences; around 50% of them were singletons. The ten largest clones represent 15% to 20% of the sample.

The donors were roughly 40 Caucasian individuals from Russia, aged 6 to 90 years, who were systemically healthy. Each donor gave around 9.8 milliliters of peripheral blood, collected into EDTA-treated Vacutainer tubes. Ficoll-Paque density-gradient centrifugation was used to isolate PBMCs, with at least 6.5 million per sample. Total RNA, at least 5.5 micrograms per sample, was extracted from PBMCs with Trizol reagent. For every donor, an aliquot of PBMCs went through flow cytometry to measure the percentages of naive CD45RAhigh/CD27high T cells. Measured from the cysteine to the phenylalanine, the CDR3 is 14 residues long. Kept here is only the CDR3 DNA, which spans 42 bases and is read in frame from base 1. Based on the germline V gene, the CDR1 and CDR2 sequences are SNHLY and FYNNEI. The germline V end is reduced by 6 bases and the J end by 7 bases; junction bases left unmatched: 4. Overall study outcomes, separate from this receptor: As age increased, observed TCR beta diversity per million T cells dropped in a roughly linear way, and a significant reduction was already evident by age 40. Conclusive comparison of naive and antigen-experienced compartments was prevented by the profiling of bulk unsorted PBMCs. Estimates of total diversity based on one million sequenced T cells were regarded as lower bounds and as underestimates. Because donor CMV infection status was unknown, age-related changes in expanded clonotypes were potentially confounded. The percentage of naive T cells measured by flow cytometry correlated strongly with observed TCR beta diversity. Compared with the aged group, the long-lived group had more naive CD4+ T cells, fewer expanded clones and increased TCR diversity, suggesting age selection.

The V and J genes are TRBV2 and TRBJ2-1, with TRBD2 identical over 12 junction bases. Sequences were obtained from blood. This clonotype originated in an older man in good health. The CDR3 reads as follows: CASRTSGSRNEQFF. The DNA sequence follows: TGTGCCAGCAGGACTAGCGGGAGCAGAAATGAGCAGTTCTTC.